The 12 T cell receptor beta chains presented below share a single source sample, sequenced in a study of cytomegalovirus exposure and HLA in healthy donors. The PCR had 60 Vbeta and 13 Jbeta primers. Only in-frame clones appear in the TCRdb table, and some are missing; sequencing was by immunoSEQ multiplex PCR. In the table there are about 130,000 clones, roughly 70% of which are singletons. Sequenced sample: PBMCs. The origin of the receptors is a man in his late teens or twenties in good health and CMV-seropositive.

The chain recombines TRBV9 with TRBJ2-3, with D maybe TRBD2 (6 bases). Germline V gene sequence: CDR1 SGDLS, CDR2 YYNGEE. The length of the CDR3 is 15 residues. The V gene lost 0 bases and the J gene lost 0 bases, with 8 bases spanning the gap. CDR3 protein: CASSVGGDSTDTQYF. The CDR3 DNA reads TGTGCCAGCAGCGTAGGGGGGGACAGCACAGATACGCAGTATTTT.

The chain joins TRBV7-2 to TRBJ2-5; 9 nucleotides match TRBD2. With the DNA end fitting TRBJ2-7 better, the J assignment may be wrong. This CDR3 has 16 amino acids. Germline CDR1 SGHTA, CDR2 FQGNSA. CDR3: CASSLPLAGLSYEQYF. CDR3 sequence (DNA): TGTGCCAGCAGCTTGCCTCTAGCGGGACTCTCCTACGAGCAGTACTTC.

Comment on this clone: This sample also contains other DNA sequences that code for the same CDR3. The V call is TRBV15, the J call TRBJ1-1; D is ambiguous. Trimming took off 0 bases at V and 1 base at J, with 9 bases between the two ends. Germline assignment: CDR1 LNHNV and CDR2 YYDKDF (reference sequence). The CDR3 is made up of 15 amino acids. CDR3 amino acids: CATSRDWRPNTEAFF. CDR3 coding DNA: TGTGCCACCAGCAGAGATTGGAGACCGAACACTGAAGCTTTCTTT.

This sequence joins TRBV19 and TRBJ2-1; 13 nucleotides align to TRBD2. Germline V lookup: CDR1 LNHDA, CDR2 SQIVND (reference sequence). The CDR3 consists of 17 residues. The V segment lost 3 bases and the J segment 0 bases; nucleotides outside the gene matches: 2. CDR3 DNA sequence: TGTGCCAGTAGTATCCGGACTAGCGGGAGCTCCTACAATGAGCAGTTCTTC. Residues: CASSIRTSGSSYNEQFF.

The rearrangement uses TRBV19 and TRBJ2-7; D perhaps matches TRBD1 (6 bases). Germline CDR1 is LNHDA and CDR2 is SQIVND (reference sequence). V was pared by 5 bases and J by 7 bases, with 21 bases between. There are 15 residues in the CDR3. CDR3 DNA: TGTGCCAGTAGTGCCTACACCGGGACACCGATGGAGCAGTACTTC. Translated, it gives CASSAYTGTPMEQYF.

This sequence joins TRBV30 and TRBJ2-3; D uncertain. The CDR3 runs 16 residues. Germline V gene data show CDR1 as GTSNPN and CDR2 as SVGIG (reference sequence). Trimming pared 0 bases from V and 0 bases from J, leaving 13 bases between. The CDR3 here is CAWSVPGPSSTDTQYF. In DNA form, the CDR3 reads TGTGCCTGGAGTGTGCCGGGTCCATCTAGCACAGATACGCAGTATTTT.

The rearrangement uses TRBV11-3 and TRBJ2-7, with a tentative D call TRBD2 (5 bases). The CDR3 covers 16 residues. Trimming took 1 base from V and 4 from J, leaving 17 bases between them. Germline loops: CDR1 SGHNT, CDR2 YENEEA. The CDR3 DNA is TGTGCCAGCAGCTTAGGGAGCGGAAGAAGTGGATACGAGCAGTACTTC. It encodes CASSLGSGRSGYEQYF. Variable domain in full (rest from reference TRBV11-3 and TRBJ2-7): EAGVVQSPRYKIIEKKQPVAFWCNPISGHNTLYWYLQNLGQGPELLIRYENEEAVDDSQLPKDRFSAERLKGVDSTLKIQPAELGDSAVYLCASSLGSGRSGYEQYFGPGTRLTVT.

This clone turned up a few times. The V gene is TRBV9, the J gene TRBJ1-1; D gene unclear. CDR1 is SGDLS, CDR2 YYNGEE, per germline. The CDR3 loop spans 13 amino acids. V was trimmed by 3 bases and J by 3 bases, leaving 9 bases between them. The CDR3 sequence is CASSAHPDTEAFF. In DNA, the CDR3 is TGTGCCAGCAGCGCCCATCCGGACACTGAAGCTTTCTTT.

J is TRBJ1-2 and V is TRBV20-1; 8 positions agree with TRBD1. The CDR3 contains 10 residues. V shed 4 bases and J 8 bases; nucleotides not matched to a gene: 0. Germline V CDR1 and CDR2: DFQATT, SNEGSKA (reference sequence). CDR3 residues: CSATGGGYTF. CDR3 sequence (DNA): TGCAGTGCTACAGGGGGCGGCTACACCTTC.

The chain recombines TRBV30 with TRBJ1-5; D is unclear. V was shortened by 3 bases and J by 6 bases, with 12 bases between the two germline ends. Germline V gene data show CDR1 as GTSNPN and CDR2 as SVGIG (reference sequence). The CDR3 consists of 13 residues. The CDR3 DNA follows: TGTGCCTGGAGATCTAGTGAGACTCAGCCCCAGCATTTT. Amino acid sequence: CAWRSSETQPQHF.

As concerns this clone: In the same sample, other DNA sequences code for this CDR3. This sequence joins TRBV6-1 and TRBJ1-4; 10 bases align to TRBD1. Germline V lookup: CDR1 MNHNS, CDR2 SASEGT. The CDR3 is made up of 14 amino acids. Losses at the gene ends were 6 bases for V and 8 bases for J; bases not matched to a gene: 6. The CDR3 DNA follows: TGTGCCAGCAGCTGGGACAGGGGTAAGGAAAAACTGTTTTTT. This translates into CASSWDRGKEKLFF.

This chain joins TRBV14 and TRBJ2-7, with D unresolved. The CDR3 length is 17 residues. Between the trimmed V and J ends, which lost 0 bases and 1 base, there was a span of 16 bases. CDR1 SGHDN and CDR2 FVKESK come from the germline V gene. CDR3 sequence (DNA): TGTGCCAGCAGCCAAGACTCCCGGGTCTCCGCTTCCTACGAGCAGTACTTC. Protein sequence: CASSQDSRVSASYEQYF.